This T cell receptor beta chain was sequenced for a study of pediatric ulcerative colitis. General study points: No controls had the two rectal clonotypes shared by ulcerative colitis patients. Clonal expansions reduced rectal repertoire diversity in acute severe colitis. Compared with controls, ulcerative colitis showed greater blood-rectum clone sharing.

The CDR3 consists of 18 residues. The germline V gene has CDR1 ENHRY and CDR2 SYGVKD. The V end was cut by 0 bases, the J end by 4 bases, with 18 bases between. One to two pinch biopsies were taken from the rectum during colonoscopy. Sequencing depth was up to 500,000 reads per sample. The table came from immunoSEQ multiplex PCR; TCRdb's copy has only in-frame clones and leaves some out. The sample holds some 40,000 clones; 60% to 85% are singletons and the top ten take roughly 8.6%. Concerning this clone itself: Its antigen is not known.

This chain links TRBV10-3 with TRBJ1-4, with D maybe TRBD1 (5 bases). The clonotype originates from a boy aged 10-17 years with severe ulcerative colitis. The sample was gut tissue. Here the CDR3 reads CAISESRFQGTNNEKLFF. DNA of the CDR3: TGTGCCATCAGTGAGTCGAGGTTCCAGGGAACAAATAATGAAAAACTGTTTTTT.